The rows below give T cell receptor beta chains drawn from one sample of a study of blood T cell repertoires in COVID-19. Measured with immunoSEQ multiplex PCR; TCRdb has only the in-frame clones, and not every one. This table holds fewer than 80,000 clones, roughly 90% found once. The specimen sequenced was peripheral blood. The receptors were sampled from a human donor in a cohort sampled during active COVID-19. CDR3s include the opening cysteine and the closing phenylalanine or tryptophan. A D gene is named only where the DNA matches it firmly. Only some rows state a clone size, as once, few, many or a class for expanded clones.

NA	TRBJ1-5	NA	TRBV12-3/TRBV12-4	CASSPPFQPQHF
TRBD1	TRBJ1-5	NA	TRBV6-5	CASSGTGGNQPQHF
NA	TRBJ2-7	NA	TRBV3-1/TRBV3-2	CASSPTGGRSYEQYF
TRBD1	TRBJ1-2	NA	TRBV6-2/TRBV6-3	CASSKTGTVYGYTF
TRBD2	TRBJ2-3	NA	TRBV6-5	CASSYSRTSGTAQYF
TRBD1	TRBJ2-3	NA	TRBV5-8	CASSYGQGTDTQYF
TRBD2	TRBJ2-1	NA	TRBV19	CASSWLAGDSNEQFF
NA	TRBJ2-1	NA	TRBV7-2	CASSLGLTYNEQFF
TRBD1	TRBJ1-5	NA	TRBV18	CASSPGQGRSMGNQPQHF
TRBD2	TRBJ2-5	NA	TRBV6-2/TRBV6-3	CASSPGLAGGESQETQYF
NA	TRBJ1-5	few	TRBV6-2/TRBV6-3	CASSYGSHNQPQHF
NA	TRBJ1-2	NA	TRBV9	CASSFPRAGDHYGYTF
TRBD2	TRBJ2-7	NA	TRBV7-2	CASSLEGLAGVYEQYF
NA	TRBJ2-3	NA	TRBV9	CASSGSMTGYTDTQYF
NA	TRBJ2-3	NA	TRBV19	CASSIAAGAGDTQYF
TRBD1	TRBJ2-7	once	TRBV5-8	CASSLLGTGDYEQYF
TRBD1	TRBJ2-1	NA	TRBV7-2	CASSLGQGGYNEQFF
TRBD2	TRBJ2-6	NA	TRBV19	CASSIALAGGPRGNVLTF
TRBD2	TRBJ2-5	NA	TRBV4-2	CASSQDWLASGSLETQYF
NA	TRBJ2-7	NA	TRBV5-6	CASSLSAGSLYEQYF
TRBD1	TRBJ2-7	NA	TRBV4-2	CASSPRTGEAYEQYF
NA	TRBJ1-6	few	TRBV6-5	CASSYERNSPLHF
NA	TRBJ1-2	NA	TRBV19	CASIGPGTSNYGYTF